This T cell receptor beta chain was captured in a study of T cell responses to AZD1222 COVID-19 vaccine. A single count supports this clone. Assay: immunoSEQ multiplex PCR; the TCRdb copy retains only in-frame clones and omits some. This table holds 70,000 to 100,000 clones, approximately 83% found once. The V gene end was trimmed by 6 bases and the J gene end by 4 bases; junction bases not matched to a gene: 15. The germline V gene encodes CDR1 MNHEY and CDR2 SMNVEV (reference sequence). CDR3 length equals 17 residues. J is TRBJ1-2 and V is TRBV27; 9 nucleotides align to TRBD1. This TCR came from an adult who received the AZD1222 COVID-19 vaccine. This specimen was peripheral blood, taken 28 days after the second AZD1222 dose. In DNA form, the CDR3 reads TGTGCCAGCAGGACACTGACACTGGACAGGGGTCTCTATGGCTACACCTTC. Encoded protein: CASRTLTLDRGLYGYTF.